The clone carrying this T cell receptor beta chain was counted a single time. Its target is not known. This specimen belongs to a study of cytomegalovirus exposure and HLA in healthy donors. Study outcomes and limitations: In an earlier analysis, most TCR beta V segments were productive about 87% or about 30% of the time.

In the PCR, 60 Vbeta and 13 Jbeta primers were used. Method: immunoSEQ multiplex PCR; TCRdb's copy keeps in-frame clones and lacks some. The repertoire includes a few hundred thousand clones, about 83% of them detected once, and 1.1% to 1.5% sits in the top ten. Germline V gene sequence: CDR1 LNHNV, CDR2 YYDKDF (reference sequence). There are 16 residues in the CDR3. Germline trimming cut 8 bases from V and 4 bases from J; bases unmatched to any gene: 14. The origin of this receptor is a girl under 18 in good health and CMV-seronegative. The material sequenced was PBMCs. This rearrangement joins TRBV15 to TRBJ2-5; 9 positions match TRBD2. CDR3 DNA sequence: TGTGCCACCGGGCTCGGACAAACGGGACTAGCAGAGACCCAGTACTTC. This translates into CATGLGQTGLAETQYF.